This T cell receptor (beta chain) was found in a study of T cell responses to AZD1222 COVID-19 vaccine. On this clone: What it binds is not known.

General study findings and limits: Increased Spike-specific TCR breadth and depth were observed after two AZD1222 doses. Repertoires in all cases were sampled only once the peak T cell response had passed.

Germline V gene lookup returns CDR1 SGHRS and CDR2 YFSETQ. The CDR3 is 13 amino acids. Trimming took 0 bases from V and 3 from J, leaving 6 bases between them. This table comes from immunoSEQ multiplex PCR, and its TCRdb copy is limited to in-frame clones, with some not included. The sample consists of 90,000 to 130,000 clones, around 93% of them appearing once. This receptor was taken from an adult in good health. This chain links TRBV5-1 with TRBJ2-5, with D hard to call. Sequenced here: peripheral blood, sampled on day 0 of AZD1222 vaccination. The CDR3 nucleotides are TGCGCCAGCAGCTTGGAGGCAGAAGAGACCCAGTACTTC. It codes for CASSLEAEETQYF.